This entry describes one T cell receptor (beta chain). This clonotype has at least ten counts. Its antigen remains undetermined. The sample holds no much larger clone one base away, and base qualities are not on file. CDR1 SNHLY and CDR2 FYNNEI were looked up in the germline V gene. The V end loses 0 bases and the J end loses 8 bases, and a stretch of 20 bases separates them. There are 17 amino acids in the CDR3, from cysteine to phenylalanine inclusive. The sequence is cut down to CDR3 DNA, 51 bases in frame from base 1. This was a case-control study nested in a cohort of healthcare workers in London, UK, who had nasopharyngeal swab PCR tests and blood samples taken every week. Healthcare workers were recruited during the week of the UK lockdown, between 23 and 31 March 2020, and followed weekly for up to roughly 15 weeks. This entry is derived from a study of early T cells in non-severe SARS-CoV-2 infection (dated by TCRdb to the early 2020s). For the study in its entirety: TCR sequencing used bulk RNA from unsorted whole blood, so alpha and beta chains could not be paired. Results the study describes overall, beyond this receptor: VDJdb matching was skewed toward anti-spike CD8 responses, so virus-specific expansions were likely underestimated and private and CD4 specificities were missed.

The library was made by 5' RACE. The sample was run on a NextSeq 500. In the TCR library protocol, unique molecular identifiers were attached to individual cDNA molecules to correct for PCR bias and sequencing error. Both TCR alpha and beta chains were sequenced, and tight co-correlation was observed between alpha and beta sequence abundances in each sample. The published analysis was carried out like this. V gene, J gene and CDR3 annotation of TCR sequences was performed with Decombinator V4. Expanded TCRs were defined as changing significantly between any two time points under a Poisson model with p below 0.0001. Abundances of TCRs were expressed as counts per million after normalisation to the total number of TCRs sequenced in each sample. TRAV1-2 paired with TRAJ12, TRAJ20 or TRAJ33 defined MAIT TCRs, while TRAV10 paired with TRAJ18 defined iNKT TCRs. VDJdb, accessed 1 November 2021, was searched for CMV, EBV and SARS-CoV-2 annotated TCRs, with TCRs annotated for multiple antigens excluded. In-frame beta chains were kept once TCRdb had trimmed the public reads at Q25 with fastp and called clones with MiXCR. When rows share a CDR3 protein, they turn into one entry using the most common DNA and genes. Clone size and V and J calls follow TCRdb, not the original study. For this sample there are about 33,000 distinct CDR3 sequences; 5% to 6% appear just once. 13% to 15% of the sample goes to the ten largest clones.

This TCR derives from an adult who was a healthcare worker with PCR-confirmed SARS-CoV-2 infection or an uninfected control (not recorded which). The chain is encoded by TRBV2 joined to TRBJ2-1; D gene: possibly TRBD2, on 5 matching bases. Sequencing input: whole blood. The base sequence is TGTGCCAGCAGTGAAGCGCTTCGTGGGCCCGCGGAGGATGAGCAGTTCTTC. Its protein product is CASSEALRGPAEDEQFF.